Shown below are 10 T cell receptor beta chains from a single sample sequenced in a study of shared clonotypes between healthy human individuals. Produced via immunoSEQ multiplex PCR; TCRdb's table is partial and in-frame only. The data show a few hundred thousand clones, approximately 97% seen once. The sample consisted of naive CD4+ T cells sorted from blood. Regarding subset: CD45RA+ positively selected. Source of these receptors: a woman aged 30 to 39 in good health.

The chain couples TRBV7-2 to TRBJ2-1; 9 bases fit TRBD2. With V trimmed by 1 base and J by 4 bases, 2 bases remained unmatched. The germline gives CDR1 SGHTA, CDR2 FQGNSA. CDR3 length: 15 amino acids. The CDR3 loop reads CASSLDLAGYNEQFF. The CDR3 DNA reads as TGTGCCAGCAGCTTAGATCTAGCGGGGTACAATGAGCAGTTCTTC.

This clone was counted once. The chain combines TRBV28 with TRBJ1-4; the match to TRBD1 covers 11 bases. CDR3 size: 13 residues. Germline V lookup: CDR1 MDHEN, CDR2 SYDVKM. Trimming at V came to 10 bases and at J to 7 bases, leaving 5 bases not matched to a gene. The CDR3 protein is CAIGTGGSEKLFF. The CDR3 nucleotides are TGTGCCATCGGGACAGGGGGGAGTGAAAAACTGTTTTTT.

This sequence joins TRBV5-4 and TRBJ1-2; D is unresolved. Trimming cost V 1 base and J 3 bases, with 13 bases left between them. The CDR3 spans 15 residues. Germline V CDR1 and CDR2: SGHNT, YYREEE (reference sequence). CDR3 residues: CASSLRDKLDYGYTF. In nucleotides, the CDR3 is TGTGCCAGCAGCTTGCGAGACAAGCTCGACTATGGCTACACCTTC. The complete variable domain, with remaining parts taken from reference TRBV5-4 and TRBJ1-2, reads ETGVTQSPTHLIKTRGQQVTLRCSSQSGHNTVSWYQQALGQGPQFIFQYYREEENGRGNFPPRFSGLQFPNYSSELNVNALELDDSALYLCASSLRDKLDYGYTFGSGTRLTVV.

CDR3 sequence: CASSEARSYEQYF. The CDR3 DNA is TGCGCCAGCAGTGAAGCCCGCTCCTACGAGCAGTACTTC. V usage is TRBV10-2 and J usage is TRBJ2-7; no clear D. This CDR3 has 13 residues. Trimming pared 3 bases from V and 0 bases from J, leaving 6 bases between. Per the germline V gene, CDR1 is WSHSY and CDR2 is SAAADI.

The chain joins TRBV10-3 to TRBJ2-1, with D perhaps matching TRBD2 (5 bases). Germline CDR1 and CDR2: ENHRY and SYGVKD. Trimming took off 4 bases at V and 0 bases at J, with 22 bases between the two ends. This CDR3 has 19 residues. The CDR3 here is CAISGPSPERPSSYNEQFF. The CDR3 DNA sequence: TGTGCCATCAGTGGGCCTTCCCCAGAGCGGCCAAGCTCCTACAATGAGCAGTTCTTC.

This chain joins TRBV6-1 and TRBJ1-5; tentatively, D is TRBD1 (5 bases). Looked up from germline, CDR1 is MNHNS and CDR2 is SASEGT. The germline V and J ends were trimmed by 6 bases and 2 bases, with 11 bases remaining between them. The CDR3 spans 14 residues. CDR3 loop: CASRGGGGNQPQHF. The CDR3 coding sequence is TGTGCCAGCAGGGGTGGGGGAGGCAATCAGCCCCAGCATTTT.

CDR3 nucleotide sequence: TGCGCCAGCAGTGAGCAAGGAGGGTCGAGTCCCAACATTCAGTACTTC. Amino acids: CASSEQGGSSPNIQYF. This chain links TRBV10-2 with TRBJ2-4; TRBD2 is a possible D gene (6 bases). This CDR3 spans 16 amino acids. V lost 2 bases to trimming and J lost 7 bases, with 18 bases between them. Germline V gives CDR1 WSHSY, CDR2 SAAADI.

The J gene is TRBJ2-4, the V gene TRBV30; 10 bases are a match to TRBD1. The germline gives CDR1 GTSNPN, CDR2 SVGIG (reference sequence). The CDR3 has 15 residues. J gave up 3 bases and V 3 bases, and 5 bases lay outside the gene matches. Here the CDR3 reads CAWRGQGVGKNIQYF. In nucleotides, the CDR3 is TGTGCCTGGAGAGGACAGGGGGTTGGCAAAAACATTCAGTACTTC.

The chain links TRBV4-1 to TRBJ2-7; D is perhaps TRBD2 (6 bases). The V end was cut by 5 bases, the J end by 5 bases, with 19 bases between. The CDR3 length is 15 residues. Looked up from germline, CDR1 is MGHRA and CDR2 is YSYEKL. CDR3 coding DNA: TGCGCCAGCAGCATTTCTGGGACTTCCCCCCACGAGCAGTACTTC. This sequence encodes CASSISGTSPHEQYF.

The V and J genes are TRBV28 and TRBJ2-1; possible D gene TRBD2, 5 bases. Germline lookup yields CDR1 MDHEN and CDR2 SYDVKM. The V and J ends lost 3 bases and 6 bases respectively, with 21 bases between them. The CDR3 sequence is 17 residues long. DNA of the CDR3: TGTGCCAGCAGTTTTTTATTAAGAGGGAGAGGGATCAATGAGCAGTTCTTC. It translates to CASSFLLRGRGINEQFF.